A single sample is the source of the 30 T cell receptor beta chains below, sequenced in a study of control samples from healthy donors and cancer patients. Here immunoSEQ multiplex PCR was the method, and the copy in TCRdb shows in-frame clones only, minus some. The sample lists 150,000 or so clones, more than 85% occurring once. The sample comprised blood. These receptors all stem from a man aged 18 to 35 in good health.

The rearrangement joins TRBV15 to TRBJ2-3, with TRBD2 identical over 9 bases. In germline, CDR1 is LNHNV, CDR2 YYDKDF (reference sequence). J gave up 6 bases and V 4 bases, and 11 bases lay outside the gene matches. The CDR3 totals 16 residues. In nucleotides, the CDR3 is TGTGCCACCAGCAAGGAAGCGGCTAGCGGGGCGGATACGCAGTATTTT. This sequence encodes CATSKEAASGADTQYF.

This chain links TRBV25-1 with TRBJ1-6; possible D gene TRBD1, 5 bases. CDR1 and CDR2 (germline): MGHDK, SYGVNS. Trimming left V 9 bases short and J 14 bases short, with 20 bases between. This CDR3 has 13 amino acids. The CDR3 sequence: CASRQTRMGTLHF. The CDR3 DNA sequence: TGTGCCAGTAGACAGACACGGATGGGGACCCTCCACTTT.

This chain uses TRBV12-1 with TRBJ2-7; the D call in the table, TRBD2, was not verified against the DNA. TRBV12-1 is an annotated pseudogene. The CDR3 contains 14 residues. The CDR3 loop reads CASSFDRRFHEQYF. For the CDR3, the DNA is TGTGCCAGCAGCTTTGATCGGCGGTTCCACGAGCAGTACTTC.

The chain is built from TRBV10-2 and TRBJ1-3, with 7 nucleotides matching TRBD1. CDR3 size: 14 residues. V was pared by 8 bases and J by 4 bases, with 8 bases of the junction left unmatched. Germline V gives CDR1 WSHSY, CDR2 SAAADI. CDR3 loop: CASRDTGQGNTIYF. The CDR3 bases are TGCGCCAGCCGGGATACGGGACAGGGAAACACCATATATTTT.

The rearrangement links TRBV7-2 to TRBJ2-1; D is undetermined. The CDR3 sequence is 12 residues long. V was shortened by 1 base and J by 7 bases, with 5 bases between the two germline ends. Per germline, CDR1 SGHTA and CDR2 FQGNSA. The CDR3 reads CASSLDPNEQFF. The DNA for the CDR3 is TGTGCCAGCAGCTTAGACCCGAATGAGCAGTTCTTC.

CDR3 in DNA: TGTGCCAGCAGTCTGACTAGCGGAGCCTACAATGAGCAGTTCTTC. Its protein product is CASSLTSGAYNEQFF. V is TRBV6-6 and J is TRBJ2-1; 9 bases are shared with TRBD2. V was clipped by 5 bases and J by 2 bases; unmatched bases: 4. CDR3 size: 15 residues. Germline CDR1 and CDR2: MNHNY and SVGAGI (reference sequence).

V and J are TRBV5-6 and TRBJ1-4; TRBD1 might be the D (5 bases). V lost 0 bases, J lost 6 bases, and 15 bases lay in between. There are 16 residues in the CDR3. In germline, CDR1 is SGHDT, CDR2 YYEEEE. DNA for the CDR3: TGTGCCAGCAGCTTGGCTCTCCGGGGCGAGGATGAAAAACTGTTTTTT. The encoded protein is CASSLALRGEDEKLFF. The variable domain in full, completed from reference TRBV5-6 and TRBJ1-4, reads DAGVTQSPTHLIKTRGQQVTLRCSPKSGHDTVSWYQQALGQGPQFIFQYYEEEERQRGNFPDRFSGHQFPNYSSELNVNALLLGDSALYLCASSLALRGEDEKLFFGSGTQLSVL.

This clone was recorded once. The chain combines TRBV6-5 with TRBJ2-5; D is possibly TRBD1 (6 bases). Germline V CDR1 and CDR2: MNHEY, SVGAGI. Trimming took off 4 bases at V and 5 bases at J, with 17 bases between the two ends. The CDR3 contains 15 residues. CDR3: CASSLQGTARETQYF. For the CDR3, the DNA is TGTGCCAGCAGTTTACAGGGAACTGCCCGCGAGACCCAGTACTTC.

The chain recombines TRBV7-8 with TRBJ1-6, with D tentatively TRBD1 (5 bases). CDR1 SGHVS and CDR2 FQNEAQ come from the germline V gene. Trimming cost V 4 bases and J 8 bases, with 21 bases left between them. This CDR3 spans 17 amino acids. The CDR3 is CASSSQGAQWGYSPLHF. The CDR3 nucleotides read TGTGCCAGCAGCTCCCAAGGGGCACAATGGGGTTATTCACCCCTCCACTTT.

The chain has TRBV7-2 and TRBJ1-4; 9 bases line up with TRBD1. With 0 bases clipped from V and 8 bases from J, the junction kept 7 bases outside the gene matches. The CDR3 is 16 amino acids. CDR1 and CDR2 from the germline V gene are SGHTA and FQGNSA. The CDR3 loop reads CASSLALDRGLEKLFF. CDR3 bases: TGTGCCAGCAGCTTAGCCTTGGACAGGGGTTTGGAAAAACTGTTTTTT.

In the case of this clone: Other DNA variants within this sample encode the same CDR3. The gene calls are TRBV4-1 and TRBJ2-2; D possibly corresponds to TRBD2 (6 bases). There are 14 residues in the CDR3. V lost 0 bases and J lost 4, with 6 bases in between. Germline V CDR1 and CDR2: MGHRA, YSYEKL. This chain's CDR3 is CASSQEGGTGELFF. CDR3 in DNA: TGCGCCAGCAGCCAAGAGGGGGGCACCGGGGAGCTGTTTTTT.

The chain links TRBV29-1 to TRBJ1-5; D gene uncertain. There are 13 residues in the CDR3. V gave up 8 bases and J gave up 0 bases, with 11 bases separating them. Per germline, CDR1 SQVTM and CDR2 ANQGSEA. The CDR3 bases are TGCAGCCCCCGGGTCCTTAGCAATCAGCCCCAGCATTTT. This gives the protein CSPRVLSNQPQHF.

The DNA for the CDR3 is TGTGCCAGCAGCCCGTCCCGGAAGCGGAATGAGCAGTTCTTC. This sequence encodes CASSPSRKRNEQFF. The chain carries TRBV13 and TRBJ2-1; TRBD2 is a possible D gene (5 bases). Germline assignment: CDR1 PRHDT and CDR2 FYEKMQ (reference sequence). The CDR3 contains 14 residues. V was clipped by 5 bases and J by 7 bases, with 15 bases between them.

The V gene is TRBV20-1, the J gene TRBJ1-5; 8 positions match TRBD1. Germline CDR1 reads DFQATT; CDR2 reads SNEGSKA (reference sequence). This CDR3 has 18 residues. The V segment lost 3 bases and the J segment 2 bases; nucleotides outside the gene matches: 15. CDR3 region: CSASLPRFADRGNQPQHF. The CDR3 DNA sequence: TGCAGTGCTAGTCTACCCCGGTTCGCGGACAGGGGCAATCAGCCCCAGCATTTT.

The chain carries TRBV29-1 and TRBJ1-3; no definite D call. V shed 4 bases and J shed 4 bases, with 11 bases lying between them. Germline CDR1 is SQVTM and CDR2 is ANQGSEA. This CDR3 has 13 amino acids. The CDR3 here is CSVGGAHGNTIYF. The CDR3 DNA follows: TGCAGCGTTGGTGGAGCGCACGGAAACACCATATATTTT.

The chain joins TRBV19 to TRBJ2-1, with D possibly TRBD2 on 6 matching bases. This CDR3 has 14 amino acids. Trimming removed 5 bases from V and 1 base from J, with 9 bases in between. The germline V gene has CDR1 LNHDA and CDR2 SQIVND (reference sequence). Written as DNA, the CDR3 is TGTGCCAGTAGTGGCGGGGCGTCCTACAATGAGCAGTTCTTC. Translated, it gives CASSGGASYNEQFF.

The rearrangement joins TRBV5-1 to TRBJ2-1; weak D call: TRBD2 (6 bases). The CDR3 covers 19 residues. Germline V lookup: CDR1 SGHRS, CDR2 YFSETQ. The V end was cut by 1 base, the J end by 3 bases, with 23 bases between. The CDR3 is CASSLWGGDGSGLYNEQFF. CDR3 coding DNA: TGCGCCAGCAGCTTGTGGGGCGGAGACGGGAGCGGACTCTACAATGAGCAGTTCTTC. The full variable domain, its missing parts supplied by reference TRBV5-1 and TRBJ2-1, is KAGVTQTPRYLIKTRGQQVTLSCSPISGHRSVSWYQQTPGQGLQFLFEYFSETQRNKGNFPGRFSGRQFSNSRSEMNVSTLELGDSALYLCASSLWGGDGSGLYNEQFFGPGTRLTVL.

The chain uses TRBV4-1 and TRBJ1-2; 9 positions match TRBD1. The CDR3 is made up of 15 amino acids. J was trimmed by 5 bases and V by 4 bases; bases with no gene match: 8. CDR1 is MGHRA, CDR2 YSYEKL, per germline. DNA for the CDR3: TGCGCCAGCAGCCCTCGGACAGGGGCGCCATATGGCTACACCTTC. Protein: CASSPRTGAPYGYTF.

The count of this clone is one. The chain has TRBV12-3 or TRBV12-4 and TRBJ1-1; no firm D call. This CDR3 has 12 amino acids. Trimming took off 2 bases at V and 3 bases at J, with 4 bases between the two ends. CDR3 nucleotide sequence: TGTGCCAGCAGTTTATCCTACACTGAAGCTTTCTTT. It is translated as CASSLSYTEAFF.

The chain joins TRBV2 to TRBJ1-1; a possible D gene is TRBD1 (5 bases). The ends were cut back, 6 bases at V and 1 base at J, with 15 bases in the middle. Germline lookup yields CDR1 SNHLY and CDR2 FYNNEI. CDR3 length: 15 residues. The CDR3 DNA reads TGTGCCAGCAGCCCCTCGGGTGGGGGGAACACTGAAGCTTTCTTT. Amino acids: CASSPSGGGNTEAFF.

The J gene is TRBJ2-5, the V gene TRBV12-5; TRBD2 is a possible D gene (6 bases). Trimming removed 6 bases at V and 0 bases at J, with 14 bases between. Germline lookup yields CDR1 LGHNT and CDR2 FRNRAP. There are 15 residues in the CDR3. CDR3 sequence (DNA): TGTGCTAGTGGACCACCGGGAGATTACCAAGAGACCCAGTACTTC. Translating it yields CASGPPGDYQETQYF.

This chain connects TRBV15 to TRBJ2-1, with a possible D match to TRBD2 (6 bases). The germline V and J ends were trimmed by 0 bases and 3 bases, with 9 bases remaining between them. Germline assignment: CDR1 LNHNV and CDR2 YYDKDF (reference sequence). The CDR3 length is 15 residues. CDR3 sequence reads: CATSREISGYNEQFF. The CDR3 DNA reads TGTGCCACCAGCAGAGAAATTAGCGGCTACAATGAGCAGTTCTTC.

V is TRBV6-5 and J is TRBJ1-5; 10 bases align to TRBD1. CDR1 MNHEY and CDR2 SVGAGI come from the germline V gene. The CDR3 covers 15 residues. The J segment lost 1 base and the V segment lost 6 bases, leaving 3 bases of the junction unmatched. CDR3 bases: TGTGCCAGCAGAAGGACAGGGGGGAGCAATCAGCCCCAGCATTTT. Translated, it gives CASRRTGGSNQPQHF.

The CDR3 region is CAPGEGVNYGYTF. In DNA form, the CDR3 reads TGTGCCCCAGGGGAGGGCGTCAACTATGGCTACACCTTC. The rearrangement joins TRBV21-1 to TRBJ1-2. TRBV21-1 is shown as a pseudogene. The CDR3 is made up of 13 amino acids.

The chain employs TRBV7-9 and TRBJ2-7, with D unresolved. V was trimmed by 8 bases and J by 1 base, leaving 6 bases between them. Germline CDR1 is SEHNR and CDR2 is FQNEAQ (reference sequence). The CDR3 loop spans 11 amino acids. The CDR3 region is CASGWSYEQYF. The DNA for the CDR3 is TGTGCCAGCGGTTGGTCCTACGAGCAGTACTTC.

Concerning this clone itself: The same CDR3 arises from other DNA sequences in this sample as well. The CDR3 loop reads CASSVVGSYNEQFF. In DNA form, the CDR3 reads TGTGCCAGCAGCGTAGTCGGATCATACAATGAGCAGTTCTTC. The V and J genes are TRBV9 and TRBJ2-1; no definite D call. The CDR3 totals 14 residues. V was trimmed by 0 bases and J by 4 bases, leaving 8 bases between them. Germline values: CDR1 SGDLS, CDR2 YYNGEE.

In this sample, this clone turned up a few times. This sequence joins TRBV11-3 and TRBJ2-3, with D perhaps TRBD1 (6 bases). Germline lookup yields CDR1 SGHNT and CDR2 YENEEA. CDR3 length equals 16 residues. V dropped 5 bases and J dropped 0 bases, with 15 bases sitting between them. Here the CDR3 reads CASSQTGPESTDTQYF. As DNA, the CDR3 is TGTGCCAGCAGCCAAACAGGGCCGGAGAGCACAGATACGCAGTATTTT.

CDR3 bases: TGTGCCAGCAGCCAGGCTATCCGGGGCGACACCGGGGAGCTGTTTTTT. Translation: CASSQAIRGDTGELFF. The chain carries TRBV3-1 (or the pseudogene TRBV3-2) and TRBJ2-2; tentatively, D is TRBD1 or TRBD2 (5 bases each). Germline CDR1 LGHDT, CDR2 YNNKEL (reference sequence). Trimming removed 3 bases at V and 3 bases at J, with 14 bases between. The CDR3 totals 16 residues.

The chain links TRBV3-1 (or the pseudogene TRBV3-2) to TRBJ1-2; weak D call: TRBD1 (5 bases). The CDR3 is 12 amino acids. CDR1 is LGHDT and CDR2 is YNNKEL in the germline V gene (reference sequence). The V and J ends lost 4 bases and 10 bases respectively, with 13 bases between them. Here the CDR3 reads CASSLTGGSYTF. In DNA, the CDR3 is TGTGCCAGCAGCCTGACCGGGGGTTCCTACACCTTC.

The V call is TRBV7-2, the J call TRBJ2-1; 10 bases fit TRBD2. Trimming cost V 4 bases and J 7 bases; bases outside gene matches: 4. The CDR3 is 14 residues long. The germline V gene encodes CDR1 SGHTA and CDR2 FQGNSA. The CDR3 bases are TGTGCCAGCAGCTCCTTTAGCGGGAGGAATGAGCAGTTCTTC. Translating gives CASSSFSGRNEQFF.